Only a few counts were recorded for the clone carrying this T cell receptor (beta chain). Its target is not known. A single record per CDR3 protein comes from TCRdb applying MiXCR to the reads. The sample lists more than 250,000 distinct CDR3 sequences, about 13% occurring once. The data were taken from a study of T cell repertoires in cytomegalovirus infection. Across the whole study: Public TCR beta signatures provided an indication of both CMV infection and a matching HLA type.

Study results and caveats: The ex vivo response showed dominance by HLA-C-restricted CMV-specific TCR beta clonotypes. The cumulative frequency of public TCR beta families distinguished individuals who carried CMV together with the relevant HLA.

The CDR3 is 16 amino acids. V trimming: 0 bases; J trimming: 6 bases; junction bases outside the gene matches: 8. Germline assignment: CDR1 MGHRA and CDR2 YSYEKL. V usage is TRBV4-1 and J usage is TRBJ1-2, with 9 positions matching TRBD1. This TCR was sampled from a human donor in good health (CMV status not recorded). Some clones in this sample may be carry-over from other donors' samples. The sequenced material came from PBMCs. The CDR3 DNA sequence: TGCGCCAGCAGCCAAGATGGAGGGACAGGGAGGAATGGCTACACCTTC. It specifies CASSQDGGTGRNGYTF.